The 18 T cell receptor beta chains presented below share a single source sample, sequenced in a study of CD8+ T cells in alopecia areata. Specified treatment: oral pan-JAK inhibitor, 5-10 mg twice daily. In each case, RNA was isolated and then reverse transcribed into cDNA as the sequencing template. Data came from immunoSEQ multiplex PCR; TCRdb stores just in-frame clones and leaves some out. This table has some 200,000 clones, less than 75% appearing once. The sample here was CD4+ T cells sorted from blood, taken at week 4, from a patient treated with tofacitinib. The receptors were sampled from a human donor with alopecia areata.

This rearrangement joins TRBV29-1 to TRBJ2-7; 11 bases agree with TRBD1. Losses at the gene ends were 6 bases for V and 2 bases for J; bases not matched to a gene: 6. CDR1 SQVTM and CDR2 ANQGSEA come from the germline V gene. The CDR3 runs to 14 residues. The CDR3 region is CSVQGQGVTYEQYF. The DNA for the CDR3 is TGCAGCGTGCAGGGACAGGGGGTCACCTACGAGCAGTACTTC.

The CDR3 sequence: CASSQSGGSGETQYF. CDR3 coding DNA: TGCGCCAGCAGCCAGTCGGGGGGTTCCGGGGAGACCCAGTACTTC. V gene TRBV4-3 combines with J gene TRBJ2-5, with 7 bases matching TRBD2. V lost 3 bases and J lost 5; bases outside the gene matches: 9. The CDR3 spans 15 residues. Germline V gene sequence: CDR1 LGHNA, CDR2 YSLEER.

The CDR3 here is CASGLDRGDYEQYF. The CDR3 nucleotides read TGCGCCAGCGGGCTCGACAGGGGGGACTACGAGCAGTACTTC. V is TRBV4-1 and J is TRBJ2-7, with 9 bases fitting TRBD1. Germline loops: CDR1 MGHRA, CDR2 YSYEKL. V lost 8 bases, J lost 3 bases, and 8 bases stayed unmatched. The CDR3 is made up of 14 amino acids.

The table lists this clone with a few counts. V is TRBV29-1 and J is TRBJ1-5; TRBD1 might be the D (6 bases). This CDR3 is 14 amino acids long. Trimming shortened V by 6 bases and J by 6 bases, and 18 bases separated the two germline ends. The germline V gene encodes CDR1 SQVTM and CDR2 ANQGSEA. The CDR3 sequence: CSVREGGAGQPQHF. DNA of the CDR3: TGCAGCGTCCGTGAGGGGGGGGCTGGTCAGCCCCAGCATTTT.

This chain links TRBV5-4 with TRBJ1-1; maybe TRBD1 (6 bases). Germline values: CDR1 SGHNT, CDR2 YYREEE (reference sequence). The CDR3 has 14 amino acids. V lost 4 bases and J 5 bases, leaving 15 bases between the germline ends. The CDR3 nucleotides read TGTGCCAGCAGCCCCCCCGTACAGGGTACTGAAGCTTTCTTT. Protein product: CASSPPVQGTEAFF.

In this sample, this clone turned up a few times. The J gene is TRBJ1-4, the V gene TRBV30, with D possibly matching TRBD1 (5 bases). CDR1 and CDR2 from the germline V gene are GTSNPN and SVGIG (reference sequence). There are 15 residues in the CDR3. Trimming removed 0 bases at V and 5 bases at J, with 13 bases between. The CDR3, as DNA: TGTGCCTGGAGTGTTAATGGGGGTCGGAATGAAAAACTGTTTTTT. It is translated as CAWSVNGGRNEKLFF.

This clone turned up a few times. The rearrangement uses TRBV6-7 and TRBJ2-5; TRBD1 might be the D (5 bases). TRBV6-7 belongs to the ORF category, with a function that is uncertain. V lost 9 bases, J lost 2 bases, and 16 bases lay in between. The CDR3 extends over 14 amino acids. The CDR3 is CARSLQGLQETQYF. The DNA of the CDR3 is TGTGCCAGGTCCCTCCAGGGTCTTCAAGAGACCCAGTACTTC.

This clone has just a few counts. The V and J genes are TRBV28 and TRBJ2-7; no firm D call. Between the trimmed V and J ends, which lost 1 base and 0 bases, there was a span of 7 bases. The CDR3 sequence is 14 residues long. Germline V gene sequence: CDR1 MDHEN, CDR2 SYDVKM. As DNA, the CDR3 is TGTGCCAGCAGTTTATTCGCATCCTCCTACGAGCAGTACTTC. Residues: CASSLFASSYEQYF.

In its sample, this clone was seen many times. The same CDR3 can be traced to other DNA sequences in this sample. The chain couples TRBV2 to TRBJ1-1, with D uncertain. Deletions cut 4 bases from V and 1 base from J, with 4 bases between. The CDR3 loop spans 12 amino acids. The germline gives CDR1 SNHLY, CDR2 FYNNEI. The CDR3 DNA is TGTGCCAGCAGTGCACCGAACACTGAAGCTTTCTTT. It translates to CASSAPNTEAFF. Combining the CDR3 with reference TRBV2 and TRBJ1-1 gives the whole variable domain EPEVTQTPSHQVTQMGQEVILRCVPISNHLYFYWYRQILGQKVEFLVSFYNNEISEKSEIFDDQFSVERPDGSNFTLKIRSTKLEDSAMYFCASSAPNTEAFFGQGTRLTVV.

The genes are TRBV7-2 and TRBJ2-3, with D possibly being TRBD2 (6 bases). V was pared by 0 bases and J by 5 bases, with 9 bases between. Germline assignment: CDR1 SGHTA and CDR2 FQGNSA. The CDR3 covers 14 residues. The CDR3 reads CASSLALRGDTQYF. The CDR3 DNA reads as TGTGCCAGCAGCTTAGCCCTGCGGGGAGATACGCAGTATTTT.

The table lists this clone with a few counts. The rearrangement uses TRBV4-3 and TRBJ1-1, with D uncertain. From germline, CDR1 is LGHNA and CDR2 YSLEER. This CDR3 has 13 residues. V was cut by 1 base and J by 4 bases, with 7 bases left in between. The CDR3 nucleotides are TGCGCCAGCAGCCAAGTCGTGGGCACTGAAGCTTTCTTT. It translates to CASSQVVGTEAFF.

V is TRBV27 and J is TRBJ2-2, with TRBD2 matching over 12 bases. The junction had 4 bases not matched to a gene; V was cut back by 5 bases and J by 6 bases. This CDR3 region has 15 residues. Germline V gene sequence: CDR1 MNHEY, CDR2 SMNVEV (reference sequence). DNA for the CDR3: TGTGCCAGCAGTGCTAGCGGGGGGGCTGCCGGGGAGCTGTTTTTT. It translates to CASSASGGAAGELFF.

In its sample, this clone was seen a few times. CDR3 in amino acids: CSVEAGADTQYF. DNA of the CDR3: TGCAGCGTTGAGGCCGGAGCCGATACGCAGTATTTT. This chain links TRBV29-1 with TRBJ2-3; D not resolved. Germline CDR1 is SQVTM and CDR2 is ANQGSEA. V was clipped by 3 bases and J by 6 bases, with 10 bases between them. The CDR3 consists of 12 residues.

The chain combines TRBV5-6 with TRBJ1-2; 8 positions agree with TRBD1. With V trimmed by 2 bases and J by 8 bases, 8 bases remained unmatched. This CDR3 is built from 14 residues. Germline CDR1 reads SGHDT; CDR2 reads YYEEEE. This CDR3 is CASSFRGQSGGYTF. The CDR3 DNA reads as TGTGCCAGCAGCTTCAGGGGGCAATCGGGAGGCTACACCTTC.

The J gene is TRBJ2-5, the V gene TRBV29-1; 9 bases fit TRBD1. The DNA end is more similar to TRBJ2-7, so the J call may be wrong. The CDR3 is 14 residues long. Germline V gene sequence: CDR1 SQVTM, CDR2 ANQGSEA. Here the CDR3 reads CSYQSRDRDYEQYF. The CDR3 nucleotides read TGCAGCTATCAAAGCCGGGACAGGGACTACGAGCAGTACTTC.

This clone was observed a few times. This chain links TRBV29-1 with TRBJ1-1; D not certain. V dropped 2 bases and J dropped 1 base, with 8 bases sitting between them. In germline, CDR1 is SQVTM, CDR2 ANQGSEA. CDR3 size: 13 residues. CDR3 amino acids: CSVEMTPNTEAFF. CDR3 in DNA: TGCAGCGTTGAAATGACACCGAACACTGAAGCTTTCTTT.

In nucleotides, the CDR3 is TGTGCCAGCAGCTTTGGACAGGGAGAGGGGACCCAGTACTTC. This gives the protein CASSFGQGEGTQYF. V is TRBV7-2 and J is TRBJ2-5; 8 positions agree with TRBD1. The CDR3 contains 14 residues. Germline V gene sequence: CDR1 SGHTA, CDR2 FQGNSA. The V and J ends lost 3 bases and 7 bases, in that order; junction bases with no gene match: 7.

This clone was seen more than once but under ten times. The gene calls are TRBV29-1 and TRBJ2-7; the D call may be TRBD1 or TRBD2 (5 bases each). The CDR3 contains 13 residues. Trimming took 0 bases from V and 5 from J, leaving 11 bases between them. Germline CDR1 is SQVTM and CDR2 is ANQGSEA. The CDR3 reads CSVEESGADEQYF. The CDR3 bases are TGCAGCGTTGAAGAATCCGGGGCAGACGAGCAGTACTTC.